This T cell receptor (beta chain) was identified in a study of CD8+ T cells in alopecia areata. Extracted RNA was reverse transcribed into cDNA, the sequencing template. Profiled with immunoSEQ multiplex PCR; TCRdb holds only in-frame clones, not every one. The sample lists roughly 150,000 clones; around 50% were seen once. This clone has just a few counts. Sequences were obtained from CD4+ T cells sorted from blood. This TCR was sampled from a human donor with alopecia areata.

This CDR3 is CASSGGQGYEQYF. DNA of the CDR3: TGTGCCAGCAGCGGAGGACAGGGCTACGAGCAGTACTTC. The chain links TRBV9 to TRBJ2-7; 8 nucleotides agree with TRBD1. The CDR3 is made up of 13 amino acids. V lost 3 bases, J lost 3 bases, and 2 bases stayed unmatched. CDR1 and CDR2 (germline): SGDLS, YYNGEE.